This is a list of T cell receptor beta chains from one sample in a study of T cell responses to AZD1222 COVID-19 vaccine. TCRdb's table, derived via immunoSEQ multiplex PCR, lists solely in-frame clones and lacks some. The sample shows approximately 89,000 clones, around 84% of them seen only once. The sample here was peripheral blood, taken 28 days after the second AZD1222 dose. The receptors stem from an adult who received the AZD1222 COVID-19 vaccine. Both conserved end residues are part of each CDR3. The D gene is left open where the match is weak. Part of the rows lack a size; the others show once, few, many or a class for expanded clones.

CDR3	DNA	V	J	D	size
CASTGSQETQYF	TGTGCCAGCACAGGGTCCCAAGAGACCCAGTACTTC	TRBV2	TRBJ2-5	NA	NA
CATSRGHNYGYTF	TGTGCCACCAGCAGAGGGCATAACTATGGCTACACCTTC	TRBV15	TRBJ1-2	NA	NA
CASSPDRGREQYF	TGTGCCAGCAGTCCAGACAGGGGGCGCGAGCAGTACTTC	TRBV28	TRBJ2-7	TRBD1	few
CASSEAGGSGGNKNIQYF	TGTGCCAGCAGTGAAGCGGGTGGTAGCGGGGGGAACAAAAACATTCAGTACTTC	TRBV6-1	TRBJ2-4	TRBD2	NA
CASSPGGGRRYGYTF	TGTGCCAGCAGCCCAGGGGGGGGGCGCCGCTATGGCTACACCTTC	TRBV28	TRBJ1-2	TRBD1	NA
CASSLPSSGNTIYF	TGTGCCAGCAGCCTACCTAGCTCTGGAAACACCATATATTTT	TRBV28	TRBJ1-3	NA	NA
CASSTGAEKLFF	TGCGCCAGCAGCACGGGGGCAGAAAAACTGTTTTTT	TRBV5-1	TRBJ1-4	NA	NA
CASSQDTGLAVGGYNEQFF	TGCGCCAGCAGCCAAGATACCGGACTAGCGGTGGGGGGTTACAATGAGCAGTTCTTC	TRBV4-3	TRBJ2-1	TRBD2	once
CASTKTGTPPDNEQFF	TGCGCCAGCACTAAGACCGGGACCCCGCCAGACAATGAGCAGTTCTTC	TRBV5-1	TRBJ2-1	NA	NA
CASSSGQGSDNSPLHF	TGTGCCAGCAGCTCCGGACAGGGGTCCGATAATTCACCCCTCCACTTT	TRBV7-9	TRBJ1-6	TRBD1	few
CASSPPGQGTPYEQYF	TGTGCCAGTAGTCCTCCCGGACAGGGAACCCCCTACGAGCAGTACTTC	TRBV19	TRBJ2-7	TRBD1	NA